This T cell receptor (beta chain) was sequenced during a study of blood T cells in healthy people across ages. The CDR3 runs 15 residues. Germline-derived CDR1 and CDR2 are MGHDK and SYGVNS. Isolation yielded PBMCs, at least 6 million per sample, in every case. Together with a sample-barcoded 5' primer, a J-beta primer mix was included in a second PCR lasting roughly 7 to 11 cycles. TCRdb recomputed calls from the 5' RACE reads with MiXCR, one row per CDR3 protein. This repertoire shows 1.5 million to 1.9 million distinct CDR3 sequences, approximately 42% found once; its top ten account for around 4%.

Material: blood. The receptor was derived from a woman between 18 and 29 years old in good health. The chain links TRBV25-1 to TRBJ2-5, with 11 bases fitting TRBD1. The J call may not be correct, given that the DNA end is closer to TRBJ2-7. CDR3 residues: CASSGVGQGAYEQYF. As DNA, the CDR3 is TGTGCCAGCAGTGGAGTGGGACAGGGGGCCTACGAGCAGTACTTC.